Listed below are T cell receptor beta chains from one sample, sequenced in a study of cytomegalovirus exposure and HLA in healthy donors. Assay: immunoSEQ multiplex PCR; the TCRdb copy retains only in-frame clones and omits some. Of some 200,000 clones detected, roughly 74% appear once; the ten largest clones hold approximately 2.9%. The sequencing sample was made of PBMCs. The source is a female donor in good health and CMV-seronegative. Each CDR3 is given with its conserved first and last residue. Each record gives: CDR3 protein, CDR3 DNA, clone size, V gene, J gene, D gene. A D gene is named only where the DNA matches it firmly. The size field is filled for only some rows; it gives once, few, many or a size class.

CATSRDWGRGLNEQYF	TGTGCCACCAGCAGAGATTGGGGCAGGGGGCTTAACGAGCAGTACTTC	-	TRBV15	TRBJ2-7	TRBD1
CASRSVGGVTEAFF	TGTGCCAGCAGATCCGTGGGGGGTGTTACTGAAGCTTTCTTT	-	TRBV6-5	TRBJ1-1	-
CATSSRTSGGQETQYF	TGTGCCACCAGCTCCCGGACTAGCGGGGGACAAGAGACCCAGTACTTC	-	TRBV15	TRBJ2-5	TRBD2
CASSLQGAGQYF	TGTGCCAGCAGCTTACAGGGGGCAGGGCAGTACTTC	-	TRBV7-2	TRBJ2-5	TRBD1
CASSHLGGADTQYF	TGTGCCAGCAGTCACCTAGGGGGTGCAGATACGCAGTATTTT	-	TRBV14	TRBJ2-3	-
CASSQVWEGRETQYF	TGCGCCAGCAGCCAAGTCTGGGAGGGCCGAGAGACCCAGTACTTC	-	TRBV4-3	TRBJ2-5	TRBD2
CASSPVDRETEAFF	TGTGCCAGCTCACCGGTGGACAGGGAAACTGAAGCTTTCTTT	-	TRBV18	TRBJ1-1	TRBD1
CASSQRQGLNTEAFF	TGTGCCAGCAGCCAACGTCAGGGGTTGAACACTGAAGCTTTCTTT	-	TRBV4-2	TRBJ1-1	-
CASSLRVQGRGSYEQYF	TGTGCCAGCAGCTTAAGGGTCCAGGGCAGGGGAAGCTACGAGCAGTACTTC	-	TRBV7-9	TRBJ2-7	-
CASSGDSGENQPQHF	TGTGCCAGCAGCGGGGACAGTGGGGAAAATCAGCCCCAGCATTTT	-	TRBV6-1	TRBJ1-5	TRBD1
CASSSLGATGSDTQYF	TGTGCCAGCAGCTCCCTGGGGGCGACGGGGTCAGATACGCAATATTTT	once	TRBV11-1	TRBJ2-3	-
CASSEVVGRQETQYF	TGTGCCAGCAGTGAAGTGGTTGGCCGACAAGAGACCCAGTACTTC	-	TRBV2	TRBJ2-5	-
CASSSRRTSGGGPNIQYF	TGTGCCAGCAGCTCCCGGAGGACTAGCGGGGGGGGCCCAAACATTCAGTACTTC	-	TRBV7-8	TRBJ2-4	TRBD2
CASSLALTGGGYNEQFF	TGTGCCAGCAGTTTAGCCCTGACAGGGGGCGGATACAATGAGCAGTTCTTC	-	TRBV28	TRBJ2-1	TRBD1
CASSFPTGGPAGGYTF	TGTGCCAGCAGCTTCCCCACAGGGGGTCCTGCCGGAGGCTACACCTTC	-	TRBV7-9	TRBJ1-2	TRBD1
CASSLVPQDSGLQPQHF	TGCGCCAGCAGCTTGGTTCCCCAGGACAGTGGTCTTCAGCCCCAGCATTTT	-	TRBV5-1	TRBJ1-5	-
CASSWPGNAGNTIYF	TGTGCCAGCAGCTGGCCGGGTAACGCTGGAAACACCATATATTTT	once	TRBV11-2	TRBJ1-3	-
CASSIPGQGAIYEQYF	TGTGCCAGCAGCATACCGGGACAGGGGGCCATCTACGAGCAGTACTTC	-	TRBV21-1	TRBJ2-7	-
CASSQSVRHEYF	TGCGCCAGCAGTCAATCAGTCCGACATGAGTACTTC	-	TRBV23-1	TRBJ2-4	-
CSSSLRGLGANEKLFF	TGTTCCAGCAGCTTACGAGGACTCGGGGCTAATGAAAAACTGTTTTTT	-	TRBV7-9	TRBJ1-4	-
CASSFGQGIGNEKLFF	TGTGCCAGCAGTTTCGGACAGGGAATAGGTAATGAAAAACTGTTTTTT	-	TRBV27	TRBJ1-4	TRBD1
CASSLTGYNEQFF	TGCGCCAGCAGCTTGACAGGGTACAATGAGCAGTTCTTC	-	TRBV5-1	TRBJ2-1	-
CASSVGVGVSGGAEGYGYTF	TGTGCCAGCAGCGTAGGGGTCGGGGTGTCAGGGGGCGCAGAGGGCTATGGCTACACCTTC	-	TRBV9	TRBJ1-2	TRBD1
CASSLVGRELFF	TGTGCCAGCAGCTTGGTGGGCAGGGAGCTGTTTTTT	-	TRBV5-6	TRBJ2-2	-
CASSLGLAGQDTQYF	TGTGCCAGCAGCTTAGGCCTAGCGGGGCAAGATACGCAGTATTTT	-	TRBV11-2	TRBJ2-3	TRBD2
CASSPRDSYEQYF	TGTGCCAGCAGCCCGCGGGACAGCTACGAGCAGTACTTC	-	TRBV5-4	TRBJ2-7	-
CASSRGTSGNTIYF	TGTGCCAGCAGCAGAGGAACCTCTGGAAACACCATATATTTT	-	TRBV6-5	TRBJ1-3	-
CASSRSPTGGGYTF	TGCGCCAGCAGCCGGAGCCCCACGGGGGGAGGCTACACCTTC	-	TRBV5-1	TRBJ1-2	-
CASSLAGTGFYEQYF	TGTGCCAGCAGCTTAGCGGGGACAGGGTTCTACGAGCAGTACTTC	-	TRBV7-2	TRBJ2-7	TRBD1
CASSRGGPSGGEETQYF	TGTGCCAGCAGCAGGGGCGGGCCTAGCGGGGGGGAGGAGACCCAGTACTTC	-	TRBV7-2	TRBJ2-5	TRBD2
CASSLGQGGYEQYF	TGTGCCAGCAGCTTGGGTCAGGGAGGCTACGAGCAGTACTTC	few	TRBV5-4	TRBJ2-7	-
CASRPTGARNEQFF	TGTGCCAGTAGGCCGACAGGGGCAAGGAATGAGCAGTTCTTC	-	TRBV19	TRBJ2-1	TRBD1
CASSSLGTGEGGYTF	TGTGCCAGCAGCTCCCTCGGGACAGGCGAGGGTGGCTACACCTTC	-	TRBV11-3	TRBJ1-2	TRBD1
CASSFASYEQYF	TGTGCCAGCAGCTTTGCAAGCTACGAGCAGTACTTC	-	TRBV5-6	TRBJ2-7	-
CASSERAGQGGSPLHF	TGTGCCAGCAGTGAAAGGGCTGGACAGGGAGGGTCACCCCTCCACTTT	-	TRBV2	TRBJ1-6	TRBD1
CASSPRDRERDTIYF	TGTGCCAGCAGCCCCAGGGACAGGGAGAGAGACACCATATATTTT	few	TRBV7-9	TRBJ1-3	TRBD1
CASSQWPRHNQPQHF	TGTGCCAGCAGCCAATGGCCCAGACACAATCAGCCCCAGCATTTT	-	TRBV7-2	TRBJ1-5	-
CASSSTGLAGATDTQYF	TGTGCCAGCAGCTCCACAGGACTAGCGGGGGCCACAGATACGCAGTATTTT	once	TRBV9	TRBJ2-3	TRBD2
CASRISGTYEQYF	TGTGCCAGTAGAATTTCAGGGACCTACGAGCAGTACTTC	-	TRBV27	TRBJ2-7	-
CASSDMGSSGGVTEAFF	TGTGCCAGCAGTGACATGGGGTCTTCGGGAGGGGTCACTGAAGCTTTCTTT	-	TRBV9	TRBJ1-1	-
CASSPRRAGGTGELFF	TGTGCCAGCAGCCCCCGTCGAGCGGGGGGCACCGGGGAGCTGTTTTTT	-	TRBV4-2	TRBJ2-2	TRBD2
CASSPGVGYEQFF	TGCGCCAGCAGCCCGGGGGTAGGTTATGAGCAGTTCTTC	-	TRBV4-1	TRBJ2-1	-
CASSSTGGPYEQHF	TGTGCCAGCAGCTCTACAGGGGGCCCCTACGAGCAGCACTTC	once	TRBV7-8	TRBJ2-7	TRBD1
CASSLEGGRGYTF	TGTGCCAGCAGCTTAGAAGGGGGAAGAGGCTACACCTTC	-	TRBV7-9	TRBJ1-2	-
CASSIEGQADSPLHF	TGTGCCAGTAGTATAGAAGGACAGGCGGATTCACCCCTCCACTTT	-	TRBV19	TRBJ1-6	TRBD1
CASISGGLAGDTEAFF	TGCGCCAGCATATCAGGGGGCTTGGCCGGGGACACTGAAGCTTTCTTT	-	TRBV5-1	TRBJ1-1	TRBD1
CASSQDRTSGGETQYF	TGTGCCAGCAGCCAAGATAGGACTAGCGGGGGTGAGACCCAGTACTTC	few	TRBV4-2	TRBJ2-5	TRBD2
CASSLSWLAGYEQYF	TGTGCCAGCAGTTTGAGTTGGCTAGCGGGATACGAGCAGTACTTC	-	TRBV28	TRBJ2-7	TRBD2
CSVGGDRVYGYTF	TGCAGCGTTGGCGGGGACAGGGTCTATGGCTACACCTTC	once	TRBV29-1	TRBJ1-2	TRBD1
CASSLKRAGGNYNEQFF	TGTGCCAGCAGCTTAAAAAGGGCAGGGGGGAACTACAATGAGCAGTTCTTC	once	TRBV7-3	TRBJ2-1	-
CASSESGRNYGYTF	TGTGCCAGCAGTGAGTCAGGTCGGAACTATGGCTACACCTTC	-	TRBV6-1	TRBJ1-2	-
CASGLDRADTQYF	TGTGCCAGCGGGCTAGACAGGGCAGATACGCAGTATTTT	-	TRBV27	TRBJ2-3	TRBD1